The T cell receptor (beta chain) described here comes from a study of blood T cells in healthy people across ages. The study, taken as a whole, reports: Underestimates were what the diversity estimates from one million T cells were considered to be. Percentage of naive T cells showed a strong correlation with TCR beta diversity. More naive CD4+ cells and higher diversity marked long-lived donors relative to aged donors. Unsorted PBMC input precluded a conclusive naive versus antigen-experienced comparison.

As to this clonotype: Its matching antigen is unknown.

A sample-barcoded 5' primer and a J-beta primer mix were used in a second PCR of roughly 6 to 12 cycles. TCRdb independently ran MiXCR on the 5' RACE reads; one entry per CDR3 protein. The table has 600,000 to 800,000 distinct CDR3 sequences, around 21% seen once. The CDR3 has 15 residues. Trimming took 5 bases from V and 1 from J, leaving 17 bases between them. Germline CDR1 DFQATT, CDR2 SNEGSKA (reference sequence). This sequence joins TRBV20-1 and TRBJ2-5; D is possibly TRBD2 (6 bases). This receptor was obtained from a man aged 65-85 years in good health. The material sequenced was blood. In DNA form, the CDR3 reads TGCAGTGCTCCCGGGGCTAGCGTCAGCCAAGAGACCCAGTACTTC. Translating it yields CSAPGASVSQETQYF.